The rows below give T cell receptor beta chains drawn from one sample of a study of T cells in Graves' hyperthyroidism and ophthalmopathy. TCRdb independently ran MiXCR on the multiplex PCR reads; one entry per CDR3 protein. This sample yields 600,000 to 800,000 distinct CDR3 sequences, of which roughly a third are seen a single time; roughly 30% belongs to the top ten. Input material: blood. Receptors originate from a woman aged 35 to 49 with Graves' hyperthyroidism. CDR3s include the opening cysteine and the closing phenylalanine or tryptophan. D genes are given only for firm matches. Not every row has a clone size; where given, it reads once, few, many or a size class.

j_call | v_call | clone_size | d_call | cdr3_aa | cdr3_nt
TRBJ1-6 | TRBV20-1 | - | TRBD1 | CSDKGQGILNSPLHF | TGCAGTGACAAGGGACAGGGGATATTGAATTCACCCCTCCACTTT
TRBJ1-6 | TRBV2 | many | TRBD1 | CASSEAGQGLGLNSPLHF | TGTGCCAGCAGTGAAGCGGGACAGGGGTTAGGGCTTAATTCACCCCTCCACTTT
TRBJ1-4 | TRBV5-4 | - | - | CASSFGRSTNEKLFF | TGTGCCAGCAGCTTTGGTCGGTCAACTAATGAAAAACTGTTTTTT
TRBJ1-1 | TRBV4-3 | many | TRBD1 | CASSQDRANTEAFF | TGCGCCAGCAGCCAGGACAGGGCGAACACTGAAGCTTTCTTT
TRBJ1-4 | TRBV6-2/TRBV6-3 | few | TRBD1 | CASRPEDREEKLFF | TGTGCCAGCAGACCGGAGGACAGGGAGGAAAAACTGTTTTTT
TRBJ1-1 | TRBV13 | - | - | CASSLDQGRTEAFF | TGTGCCAGCAGCTTAGATCAGGGCCGGACTGAAGCTTTCTTT
TRBJ2-2 | TRBV5-8 | - | TRBD2 | CASSPRLADLTGELFF | TGTGCCAGCAGCCCTAGACTAGCGGACCTCACCGGGGAGCTGTTTTTT
TRBJ1-4 | TRBV19 | - | - | CASIARTGANEKLFF | TGTGCCAGTATAGCGCGGACCGGGGCTAATGAAAAACTGTTTTTT
TRBJ2-7 | TRBV19 | many | - | CASSIGSKRAYEQYF | TGTGCCAGTAGTATCGGCAGCAAACGGGCCTACGAGCAGTACTTC
TRBJ2-2 | TRBV29-1 | many | TRBD1 | CSVEDQDRGRVGTGELFF | TGCAGCGTTGAAGATCAGGACAGGGGGCGTGTTGGCACCGGGGAGCTGTTTTTT
TRBJ2-5 | TRBV4-3 | many | - | CASSLTGLREETQYF | TGCGCCAGCAGCCTCACAGGGTTGAGGGAAGAGACCCAGTACTTC
TRBJ2-7 | TRBV2 | many | TRBD1 | CASREQGDLYEQYF | TGTGCCAGCAGAGAACAGGGGGATCTCTACGAGCAGTACTTC
TRBJ1-2 | TRBV7-2 | many | - | CASSLGGRTGYTF | TGTGCCAGCAGCTTAGGGGGACGAACTGGCTACACCTTC
TRBJ2-7 | TRBV6-1 | - | - | CASSVTDSYYEQYF | TGTGCCAGCAGCGTTACGGACAGCTACTACGAGCAGTACTTC
TRBJ2-7 | TRBV6-5 | - | TRBD1 | CASSYFGQGITYEQYF | TGTGCCAGCAGTTACTTCGGACAGGGAATCACCTACGAGCAGTACTTC
TRBJ1-1 | TRBV29-1 | many | - | CSAETPNTEAFF | TGCAGCGCTGAGACACCGAACACTGAAGCTTTCTTT
TRBJ1-2 | TRBV4-3 | few | - | CASSQVDHYGYTF | TGCGCCAGCAGCCAAGTTGACCACTATGGCTACACCTTC
TRBJ1-1 | TRBV15 | - | - | CATSSWRPGALETEAFF | TGTGCCACCAGCAGTTGGAGGCCAGGGGCCCTGGAGACTGAAGCTTTCTTT
TRBJ1-6 | TRBV20-1 | few | TRBD1 | CSASLQGGLLRSPLHF | TGCAGTGCTAGCTTACAGGGGGGTTTGTTACGGTCACCCCTCCACTTT
TRBJ2-7 | TRBV20-1 | once | - | CSARDLPQGFYEQYF | TGCAGTGCTAGAGATCTCCCTCAGGGGTTCTACGAGCAGTACTTC
TRBJ2-7 | TRBV25-1 | - | TRBD1 | CASNPGQGTGEQYF | TGTGCCAGCAATCCGGGACAGGGTACGGGAGAGCAGTACTTC
TRBJ1-6 | TRBV5-6 | many | TRBD1 | CASSLGDRFRSPLHF | TGTGCCAGCAGCTTAGGGGACAGGTTCCGTTCACCCCTCCACTTT
TRBJ2-5 | TRBV7-2 | - | TRBD1 | CASSGWDRGNETQYF | TGTGCCAGCAGCGGATGGGACAGGGGGAATGAGACCCAGTACTTC
TRBJ1-5 | TRBV6-6 | - | - | CASSYYAGQGNQPQHF | TGTGCCAGCAGTTACTATGCGGGGCAGGGCAATCAGCCCCAGCATTTT
TRBJ2-7 | TRBV7-6 | few | TRBD2 | CASSGGGLATYEQYF | TGTGCCAGCAGTGGTGGGGGACTAGCGACCTACGAGCAGTACTTC
TRBJ1-1 | TRBV10-3 | - | - | CAISGTSGITEAFF | TGTGCCATCAGTGGGACTAGCGGGATCACTGAAGCTTTCTTT
TRBJ1-6 | TRBV5-6 | many | TRBD1 | CASSPPQGAIHF | TGTGCCAGCAGCCCACCACAGGGGGCGATCCACTTT
TRBJ1-4 | TRBV2 | few | - | CASSAGTGLFF | TGTGCCAGCAGTGCTGGGACTGGACTGTTTTTT
TRBJ2-5 | TRBV15 | many | TRBD2 | CATREDGRGGKETQYF | TGTGCCACCAGAGAAGACGGTCGGGGGGGCAAAGAGACCCAGTACTTC
TRBJ2-7 | TRBV12-3/TRBV12-4 | - | - | CASSSVLQGDEFF | TGTGCCAGCAGCTCTGTATTACAGGGAGACGAGTTCTTC
TRBJ2-3 | TRBV20-1 | - | - | CSAREDRPSTDTQYF | TGCAGTGCTAGAGAGGATCGGCCTAGCACAGATACGCAGTATTTT
TRBJ1-4 | TRBV7-9 | many | - | CASSLFPNEKLFF | TGTGCCAGCAGCTTATTTCCTAATGAAAAACTGTTTTTT
TRBJ1-1 | TRBV27 | - | - | CASSLYRYSEAFF | TGTGCCAGCAGTTTGTACCGTTACTCTGAAGCTTTCTTT
TRBJ2-5 | TRBV10-2 | many | - | CASSESRDSQYF | TGCGCCAGCAGTGAGTCGAGGGATTCCCAGTACTTC
TRBJ1-5 | TRBV12-3/TRBV12-4 | few | - | CASGDRAVGNQPQHF | TGTGCCAGCGGCGACCGGGCGGTGGGAAATCAGCCCCAGCATTTT
TRBJ2-7 | TRBV11-2 | - | - | CASSLFRLSYEQYF | TGTGCCAGCAGTTTGTTCAGACTATCCTACGAGCAGTACTTC
TRBJ1-1 | TRBV29-1 | once | TRBD1 | CSVTGVWGTEAFF | TGCAGCGTTACAGGGGTGTGGGGCACTGAAGCTTTCTTT
TRBJ2-7 | TRBV7-2 | - | TRBD1 | CASSWDRAYEQYF | TGTGCCAGCAGCTGGGACAGAGCCTACGAGCAGTACTTC
TRBJ2-7 | TRBV5-1 | many | TRBD2 | CASSPSGGEYEQYF | TGCGCCAGCAGCCCTAGCGGGGGGGAGTACGAGCAGTACTTC
TRBJ1-1 | TRBV29-1 | many | - | CSVEMQGNTEAFF | TGCAGCGTTGAAATGCAGGGGAACACTGAAGCTTTCTTT
TRBJ1-6 | TRBV4-1 | once | TRBD1 | CASSQDDGQGISPLHF | TGCGCCAGCAGCCAAGACGATGGACAGGGCATTTCACCCCTCCACTTT
TRBJ2-7 | TRBV6-5 | few | - | CASSLSRVAYEQYF | TGTGCCAGCAGTTTGTCCAGGGTAGCCTACGAGCAGTACTTC
TRBJ2-7 | TRBV7-2 | many | - | CASSTRDLNFVHEQYF | TGTGCCAGCAGCACCAGGGACCTCAACTTCGTCCACGAGCAGTACTTC
TRBJ2-5 | TRBV7-2 | - | TRBD1 | CASSPQGQGTQYF | TGTGCCAGCAGCCCACAGGGACAGGGGACCCAGTACTTC
TRBJ2-3 | TRBV20-1 | few | - | CSARVPGLSTDTQYF | TGCAGTGCTAGAGTCCCGGGACTGAGCACAGATACGCAGTATTTT
TRBJ2-7 | TRBV29-1 | once | TRBD2 | CSVDGGTSGYYEQYF | TGCAGCGTTGACGGCGGGACTAGCGGGTACTACGAGCAGTACTTC
TRBJ1-2 | TRBV19 | few | TRBD1 | CASSTGTGLNYGYTF | TGTGCCAGTAGTACCGGGACAGGTCTTAACTATGGCTACACCTTC
TRBJ2-5 | TRBV7-9 | - | TRBD2 | CASSLYGGSGETQYF | TGTGCCAGCAGCTTATACGGGGGGTCCGGGGAGACCCAGTACTTC
TRBJ1-1 | TRBV25-1 | many | - | CASSEYADLLNTEAFF | TGTGCCAGCAGTGAATATGCGGACTTACTGAACACTGAAGCTTTCTTT
TRBJ2-5 | TRBV29-1 | many | - | CSVDLQGQETQYF | TGCAGCGTTGATTTGCAGGGACAAGAGACCCAGTACTTC
TRBJ1-6 | TRBV20-1 | few | - | CSAPGTFFLNSYNSPLHF | TGCAGTGCCCCCGGGACATTTTTTCTCAACTCCTATAATTCACCCCTCCACTTT
TRBJ1-1 | TRBV28 | few | - | CGSSVGTEAFF | TGTGGATCGTCTGTGGGCACTGAAGCTTTCTTT
TRBJ1-1 | TRBV9 | - | TRBD1 | CASTVQGMTEAFF | TGTGCCAGCACCGTACAGGGGATGACTGAAGCTTTCTTT
TRBJ1-5 | TRBV19 | - | - | CASSIVLRVRRKYSNRPQHF | TGTGCCAGTAGTATAGTTCTCCGGGTCAGGAGGAAGTATAGCAATCGGCCCCAGCATTTT
TRBJ1-1 | TRBV11-2 | many | - | CASSLGTGFGAFF | TGTGCCAGCAGCTTAGGCACAGGGTTTGGGGCTTTCTTT
TRBJ1-1 | TRBV10-3 | - | - | CAIRAGDTEAFF | TGTGCCATCAGGGCAGGGGACACTGAAGCTTTCTTT
TRBJ1-1 | TRBV3-1 | few | - | CASSIRYRDEAFF | TGTGCCAGCAGCATACGATACAGGGATGAAGCTTTCTTT
TRBJ2-7 | TRBV5-1 | - | TRBD1 | CASSLEFGTAYEQYF | TGCGCCAGCAGCTTGGAGTTCGGGACAGCTTACGAGCAGTACTTC
TRBJ2-7 | TRBV29-1 | many | - | CSVELPTRGPDEQYF | TGCAGCGTTGAACTCCCGACTAGAGGCCCCGACGAGCAGTACTTC